These 13 T cell receptor beta chains came from one sample sequenced in a study of blood T cell repertoires in COVID-19. Some clones are missing from TCRdb's copy, which holds only in-frame ones; the method was immunoSEQ multiplex PCR. This table has 120,000 to 150,000 clones, over 85% appearing once. Sample: peripheral blood. These receptors were collected from a human donor in a cohort sampled during active COVID-19.

V gene TRBV10-3 combines with J gene TRBJ2-7; 8 nucleotides agree with TRBD1. The CDR3 is made up of 14 amino acids. The ends lost 5 bases at V and 6 bases at J; junction bases unmatched: 9. Germline assignment: CDR1 ENHRY and CDR2 SYGVKD. The CDR3 DNA reads TGTGCCATCAGTCCCCCTCGGACAGGGTCCGAGCAGTACTTC. Residues: CAISPPRTGSEQYF.

The chain combines TRBV3-1 (or the pseudogene TRBV3-2) with TRBJ1-2, with D possibly being TRBD1 (5 bases). The CDR3 is made up of 16 amino acids. Germline V CDR1 and CDR2: LGHDT, YNNKEL (reference sequence). V gave up 3 bases and J gave up 4 bases, with 18 bases separating them. The CDR3 reads CASSQGGGEFGYGYTF. The CDR3 DNA is TGTGCCAGCAGCCAGGGGGGTGGAGAATTCGGCTATGGCTACACCTTC.

J is TRBJ1-1 and V is TRBV19; possibly TRBD1 for D (6 bases). This CDR3 has 14 residues. With 4 bases removed from V and 4 bases from J, the gap between germline ends came to 13 bases. Germline assignment: CDR1 LNHDA and CDR2 SQIVND (reference sequence). As DNA, the CDR3 is TGTGCCAGTAGTAGGGGTCTAGGGGGCACTGAAGCTTTCTTT. It codes for CASSRGLGGTEAFF.

This rearrangement joins TRBV9 to TRBJ1-3, with 10 bases fitting TRBD1. The ends lost 4 bases at V and 4 bases at J; junction bases unmatched: 8. Germline lookup yields CDR1 SGDLS and CDR2 YYNGEE. The CDR3 loop spans 16 amino acids. The CDR3 DNA is TGTGCCAGCAGCCCTACGACAGGGGGCTTAGGAAACACCATATATTTT. The encoded protein is CASSPTTGGLGNTIYF.

The chain uses TRBV6-2 or TRBV6-3 and TRBJ1-3; D may be TRBD1 (5 bases). Germline V gives CDR1 MNHEY, CDR2 SVGEGT. V was trimmed by 2 bases and J by 0 bases, leaving 11 bases between them. The CDR3 sequence is 16 residues long. The CDR3 sequence: CASSYGRAYSGNTIYF. The CDR3, as DNA: TGTGCCAGCAGTTACGGCAGGGCCTACTCTGGAAACACCATATATTTT.

The rearrangement joins TRBV5-1 to TRBJ1-1, with 10 bases identical to TRBD1. V gave up 4 bases and J gave up 4 bases; unmatched junction bases: 4. Germline CDR1 reads SGHRS; CDR2 reads YFSETQ. The CDR3 sequence is 14 residues long. The CDR3 bases are TGCGCCAGCAGCGGGGGACAGGGGAGCACTGAAGCTTTCTTT. Translating it yields CASSGGQGSTEAFF. The full variable domain, rest sourced from reference TRBV5-1 and TRBJ1-1, is KAGVTQTPRYLIKTRGQQVTLSCSPISGHRSVSWYQQTPGQGLQFLFEYFSETQRNKGNFPGRFSGRQFSNSRSEMNVSTLELGDSALYLCASSGGQGSTEAFFGQGTRLTVV.

The chain has TRBV6-6 and TRBJ1-4; D might be TRBD1 (6 bases). CDR1 is MNHNY and CDR2 is SVGAGI in the germline V gene (reference sequence). Trimming shortened V by 2 bases and J by 8 bases, and 12 bases separated the two germline ends. The CDR3 has 14 amino acids. The CDR3 nucleotides read TGTGCCAGCAGTTACCTAGAAAGGGGGGAAAAACTGTTTTTT. It specifies CASSYLERGEKLFF.

This chain connects TRBV5-6 to TRBJ1-2, with 9 bases matching TRBD1. In germline, CDR1 is SGHDT, CDR2 YYEEEE. V shed 5 bases, J shed 5 bases, and the junction held 4 bases outside the gene matches. CDR3 length: 13 amino acids. In nucleotides, the CDR3 is TGTGCCAGCAGGGGACAGGGAGGGTATGGCTACACCTTC. This translates into CASRGQGGYGYTF.

The V and J genes are TRBV5-1 and TRBJ1-1; D is uncertain. CDR3 length equals 16 residues. Germline-derived CDR1 and CDR2 are SGHRS and YFSETQ. Trimming pared 3 bases from V and 1 base from J, leaving 16 bases between. CDR3 sequence (DNA): TGCGCCAGCAGCTCGCCCGGGTCCTCAACGAACACTGAAGCTTTCTTT. Translated: CASSSPGSSTNTEAFF. Together with reference TRBV5-1 and TRBJ1-1, the CDR3 gives the full variable domain: KAGVTQTPRYLIKTRGQQVTLSCSPISGHRSVSWYQQTPGQGLQFLFEYFSETQRNKGNFPGRFSGRQFSNSRSEMNVSTLELGDSALYLCASSSPGSSTNTEAFFGQGTRLTVV.

The V call is TRBV2, the J call TRBJ1-6; TRBD1 is a possible D gene (6 bases). This CDR3 is built from 15 residues. Trimming removed 7 bases from V and 10 bases from J, with 20 bases in between. Germline V CDR1 and CDR2: SNHLY, FYNNEI. The CDR3 sequence is CASKELTGSGSPLHF. CDR3 in DNA: TGTGCCAGCAAGGAATTAACAGGGTCGGGATCACCCCTCCACTTT.

This clone was counted once. This chain uses TRBV5-1 with TRBJ1-1; 7 positions match TRBD1. The CDR3 loop spans 16 amino acids. V lost 0 bases, J lost 2 bases, and 7 bases stayed unmatched. Germline CDR1 reads SGHRS; CDR2 reads YFSETQ. The CDR3 spells CASSLDYRGHNTEAFF. The CDR3 DNA reads as TGCGCCAGCAGCTTGGATTACAGGGGACATAACACTGAAGCTTTCTTT.

This chain links TRBV5-1 with TRBJ1-2, with 8 bases matching TRBD1. The CDR3 runs to 15 residues. The trim removed 1 base at V and 4 bases at J, leaving 6 bases unmatched. CDR1 and CDR2 (germline): SGHRS, YFSETQ. The CDR3 DNA reads as TGCGCCAGCAGCTTGCAGCCAGGGGGCAGCTATGGCTACACCTTC. It encodes CASSLQPGGSYGYTF.

The rearrangement uses TRBV10-3 and TRBJ1-1; 10 bases are shared with TRBD1. The V and J ends lost 1 base and 5 bases, in that order; junction bases with no gene match: 4. In germline, CDR1 is ENHRY, CDR2 SYGVKD. This CDR3 comprises 15 residues. The CDR3 region is CAISEFDRGQTEAFF. DNA of the CDR3: TGTGCCATCAGTGAGTTTGACAGGGGGCAGACTGAAGCTTTCTTT.